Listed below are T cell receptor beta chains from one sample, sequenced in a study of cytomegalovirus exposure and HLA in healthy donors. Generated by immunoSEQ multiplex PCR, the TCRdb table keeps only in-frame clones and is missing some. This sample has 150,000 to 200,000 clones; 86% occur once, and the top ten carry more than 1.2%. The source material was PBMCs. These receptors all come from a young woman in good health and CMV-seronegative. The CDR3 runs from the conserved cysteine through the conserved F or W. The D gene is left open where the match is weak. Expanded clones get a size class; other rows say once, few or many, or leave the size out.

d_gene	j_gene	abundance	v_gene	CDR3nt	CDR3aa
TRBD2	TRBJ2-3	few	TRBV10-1	TGCGCCAGCAGTGAGTCGGGGGCTAGCGGGGAGGATACGCAGTATTTT	CASSESGASGEDTQYF
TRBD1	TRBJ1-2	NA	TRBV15	TGTGCCACCAGCCCCCAGACAGGGGTTAACTATGGCTACACCTTC	CATSPQTGVNYGYTF
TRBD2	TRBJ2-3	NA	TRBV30	TGTGCCTGGTCTAGGACTAGAGATACGCAGTATTTT	CAWSRTRDTQYF
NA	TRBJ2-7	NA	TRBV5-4	TGTGCCAGCTCGTGGAGGGATTCCTACGAGCAGTACTTC	CASSWRDSYEQYF
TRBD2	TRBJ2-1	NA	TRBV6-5	TGTGCCAGCAGTTCCAAAGCGGGAGTTAGTAATGAGCAGTTCTTC	CASSSKAGVSNEQFF
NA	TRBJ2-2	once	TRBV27	TGTGCCAGCAACGAGGTACAGGGAACCGGGGAGCTGTTTTTT	CASNEVQGTGELFF
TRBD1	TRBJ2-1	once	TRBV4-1	TGCGCCAGCAGCCACGCGCCGGGACAGGGGGCCGTGAATGAGCAGTTCTTC	CASSHAPGQGAVNEQFF
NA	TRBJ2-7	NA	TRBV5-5	TGTGCCAGCAGCCCGCCGGGTCGATTATACGAGCAGTACTTC	CASSPPGRLYEQYF
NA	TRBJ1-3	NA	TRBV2	TGTGCCAGCAGTGAAAGGACAGCCAACTCTGGAAACACCATATATTTT	CASSERTANSGNTIYF
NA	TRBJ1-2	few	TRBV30	TGTGCCTGGAGTGCGGAGGGGCACCATGGCTACACCTTC	CAWSAEGHHGYTF
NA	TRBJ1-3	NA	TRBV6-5	TGTGCCAGCAGCCAGAATGGAAACACCATATATTTT	CASSQNGNTIYF
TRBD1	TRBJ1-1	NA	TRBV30	TGTGCCTGGAACAGGGGGCGGGAGAACACTGAAGCTTTCTTT	CAWNRGRENTEAFF
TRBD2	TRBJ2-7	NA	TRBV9	TGTGCCAGCAGCGTGACTACTAGCGGGGGGGCGGAGCAGTACTTC	CASSVTTSGGAEQYF
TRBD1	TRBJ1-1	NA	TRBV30	TGTGCCTGGAGTGTTAGGACAGGTCAAATGAACACTGAAGCTTTCTTT	CAWSVRTGQMNTEAFF
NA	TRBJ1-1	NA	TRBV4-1	TGCGCCAGCAGCCAACCGACAGAGCTGTCTGAAGCTTTCTTT	CASSQPTELSEAFF
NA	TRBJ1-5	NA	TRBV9	TGTGCCAGCAGCGAAAGGGGGGGTAATCAGCCCCAGCATTTT	CASSERGGNQPQHF
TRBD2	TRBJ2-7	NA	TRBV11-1	TGTGCCAGCAGCCTCGGGACTAACTACGAGCAGTACTTC	CASSLGTNYEQYF
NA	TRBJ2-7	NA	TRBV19	TGTGCCAGCACAGGTAGTGGTTACGAGCAGTACTTC	CASTGSGYEQYF